This T cell receptor (beta chain) was profiled in a study of memory CD4+ T cells and cytomegalovirus serostatus. Study findings and constraints: Suggested: most of the CMV-linked TCR signature lies in CD4+ memory cells.

Single viable CD3+CD4+CD8-CD45RO+ cells were sorted as the memory CD4+ T cells. After thawing, CD4+ T cells were positively selected. The germline CDR1 and CDR2 sequences are LNHDA and SQIVND (reference sequence). This CDR3 spans 17 amino acids. The ends lost 1 base at V and 0 bases at J; junction bases unmatched: 4. On this clone itself: Its antigen is still unknown.

TCRdb's table, derived via immunoSEQ multiplex PCR, lists solely in-frame clones and lacks some. The sample yields 40,000 to 45,000 clones, less than 85% seen once. Specimen: memory CD4+ T cells from blood. V gene TRBV19 combines with J gene TRBJ1-4, with 8 nucleotides matching TRBD1. The TCR comes from an adult in good health and CMV-seronegative. The CDR3 sequence: CASSIGAGQATNEKLFF. The CDR3 region has the DNA TGTGCCAGTAGTATAGGAGCGGGACAGGCAACTAATGAAAAACTGTTTTTT.